This T cell receptor (beta chain) was identified in a study of blood T cell repertoires in COVID-19. Libraries were prepared by immunoSEQ multiplex PCR; TCRdb keeps only in-frame clonotypes and omits some of them. The repertoire holds about 170,000 clones, with roughly 90% as singletons. Sequenced material: PBMCs or T cells enriched from blood (not recorded which). The TCR was taken from a woman aged 18-29 years who had recovered from COVID-19.

The CDR3 nucleotides are TGTGCCAGCAGCTCGGGGGACAGGGCCTATGGCTACACCTTC. Protein sequence: CASSSGDRAYGYTF. This sequence joins TRBV5-4 and TRBJ1-2; 9 bases line up with TRBD1. The CDR3 has 14 residues. In germline, CDR1 is SGHNT, CDR2 YYREEE (reference sequence). With 3 bases clipped from V and 4 bases from J, the junction kept 4 bases outside the gene matches.